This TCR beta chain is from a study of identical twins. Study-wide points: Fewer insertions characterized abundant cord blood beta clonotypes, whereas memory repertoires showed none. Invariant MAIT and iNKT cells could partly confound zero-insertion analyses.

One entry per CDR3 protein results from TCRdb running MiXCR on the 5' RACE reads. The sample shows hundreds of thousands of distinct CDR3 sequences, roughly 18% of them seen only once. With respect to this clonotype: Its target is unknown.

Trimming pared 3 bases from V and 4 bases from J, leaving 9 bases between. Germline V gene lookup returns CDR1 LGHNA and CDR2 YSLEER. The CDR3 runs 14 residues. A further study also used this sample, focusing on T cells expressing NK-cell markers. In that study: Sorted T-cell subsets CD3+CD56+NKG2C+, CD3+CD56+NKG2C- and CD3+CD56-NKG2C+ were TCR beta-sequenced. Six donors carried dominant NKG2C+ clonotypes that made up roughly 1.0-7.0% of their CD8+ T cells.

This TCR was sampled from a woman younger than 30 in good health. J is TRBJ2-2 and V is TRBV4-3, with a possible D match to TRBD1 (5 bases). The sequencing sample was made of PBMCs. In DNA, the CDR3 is TGCGCCAGCAGCCAGAGACAGTTCACCGGGGAGCTGTTTTTT. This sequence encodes CASSQRQFTGELFF.